This TCR beta chain was sequenced for a study of control samples from healthy donors and cancer patients. Profiling relied on immunoSEQ multiplex PCR, and the TCRdb table lists in-frame clones only, not all of them. The sample consists of under 70,000 clones, about 96% of them appearing once. This TCR was sampled from a woman younger than 30 in good health. The specimen sequenced was blood.

This CDR3 is CASRSQGIRTYF. The CDR3 DNA is TGTGCCAGCAGATCGCAGGGGATAAGGACCTACTTC. The chain links TRBV12-3 or TRBV12-4 to TRBJ2-7; TRBD1 might be the D (6 bases). The V end was cut by 6 bases, the J end by 13 bases, with 19 bases between. This CDR3 is built from 12 residues.